The clone carrying this T cell receptor beta chain was counted a few times. Its target is not known. This sample was included in a study of T cell responses to AZD1222 COVID-19 vaccine. Germline-derived CDR1 and CDR2 are LNHDA and SQIVND (reference sequence). The CDR3 length is 13 residues. The V end lost 5 bases, the J end lost 5 bases, and 12 bases lay between the germline ends. Clones were sequenced by immunoSEQ multiplex PCR, and TCRdb holds only the in-frame ones, with some missing. Of 150,000 to 180,000 clones listed, 90% are singletons. The study, taken as a whole, reports: There were repertoire samples only from the period after the peak T cell response.

The chain is built from TRBV19 and TRBJ1-1, with unresolved D. The material was peripheral blood, obtained 28 days after the second AZD1222 dose. This TCR derives from an adult who received the AZD1222 COVID-19 vaccine. Here the CDR3 DNA reads TGTGCCAGTAGTGGGCTGCCGGGGACTGAAGCTTTCTTT. Protein sequence: CASSGLPGTEAFF. The full variable domain, completed using reference TRBV19 and TRBJ1-1, is DGGITQSPKYLFRKEGQNVTLSCEQNLNHDAMYWYRQDPGQGLRLIYYSQIVNDFQKGDIAEGYSVSREKKESFPLTVTSAQKNPTAFYLCASSGLPGTEAFFGQGTRLTVV.